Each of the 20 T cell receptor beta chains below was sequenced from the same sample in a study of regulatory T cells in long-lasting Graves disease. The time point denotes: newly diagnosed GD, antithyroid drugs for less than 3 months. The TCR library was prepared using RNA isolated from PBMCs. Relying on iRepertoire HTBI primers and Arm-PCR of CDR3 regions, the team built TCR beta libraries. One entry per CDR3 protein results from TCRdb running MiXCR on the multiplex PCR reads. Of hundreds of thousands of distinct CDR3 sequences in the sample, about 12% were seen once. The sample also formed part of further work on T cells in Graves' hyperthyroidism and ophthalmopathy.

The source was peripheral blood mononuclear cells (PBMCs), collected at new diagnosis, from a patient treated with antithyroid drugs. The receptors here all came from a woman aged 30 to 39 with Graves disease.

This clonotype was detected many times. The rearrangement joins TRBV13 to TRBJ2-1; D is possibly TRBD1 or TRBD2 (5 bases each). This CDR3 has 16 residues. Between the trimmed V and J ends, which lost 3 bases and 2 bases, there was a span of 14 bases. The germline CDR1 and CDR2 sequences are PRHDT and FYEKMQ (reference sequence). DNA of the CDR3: TGTGCCAGCAGCTTTATGAGAGGGGTACCCTACAATGAGCAGTTCTTC. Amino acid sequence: CASSFMRGVPYNEQFF.

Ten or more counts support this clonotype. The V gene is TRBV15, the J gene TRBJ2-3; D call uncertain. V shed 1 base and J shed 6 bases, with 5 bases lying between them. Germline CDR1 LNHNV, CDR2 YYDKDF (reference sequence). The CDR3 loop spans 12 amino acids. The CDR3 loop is CATSRVADTQYF. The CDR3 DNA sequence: TGTGCCACCAGCAGAGTCGCCGATACGCAGTATTTT.

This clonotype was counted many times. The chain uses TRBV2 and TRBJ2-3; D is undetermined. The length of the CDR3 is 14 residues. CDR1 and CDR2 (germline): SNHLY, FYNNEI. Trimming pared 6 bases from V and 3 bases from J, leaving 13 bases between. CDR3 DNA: TGTGCCAGCAGACAAAGGGTAGGGACAGATACGCAGTATTTT. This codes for CASRQRVGTDTQYF.

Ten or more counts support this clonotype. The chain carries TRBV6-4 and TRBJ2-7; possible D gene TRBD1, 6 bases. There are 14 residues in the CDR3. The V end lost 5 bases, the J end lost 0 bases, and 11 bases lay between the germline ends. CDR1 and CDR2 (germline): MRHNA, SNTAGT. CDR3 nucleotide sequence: TGTGCCAGCAGTTTGACAGGTATCTCCTACGAGCAGTACTTC. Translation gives CASSLTGISYEQYF.

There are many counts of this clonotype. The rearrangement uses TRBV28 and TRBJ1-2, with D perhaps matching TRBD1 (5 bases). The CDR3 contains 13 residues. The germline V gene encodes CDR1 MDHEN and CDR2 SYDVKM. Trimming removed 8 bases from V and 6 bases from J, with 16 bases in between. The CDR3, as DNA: TGTGCCAGCTGGGAAGGGGTATTGGATGGCTACACCTTC. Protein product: CASWEGVLDGYTF.

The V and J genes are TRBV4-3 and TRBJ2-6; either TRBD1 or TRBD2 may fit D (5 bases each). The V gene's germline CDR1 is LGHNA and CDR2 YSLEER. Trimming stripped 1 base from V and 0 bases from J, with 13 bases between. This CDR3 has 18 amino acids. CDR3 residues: CASSQGQRGRSGANVLTF. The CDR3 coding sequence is TGCGCCAGCAGCCAAGGCCAGAGGGGACGCTCTGGGGCCAACGTCCTGACTTTC.

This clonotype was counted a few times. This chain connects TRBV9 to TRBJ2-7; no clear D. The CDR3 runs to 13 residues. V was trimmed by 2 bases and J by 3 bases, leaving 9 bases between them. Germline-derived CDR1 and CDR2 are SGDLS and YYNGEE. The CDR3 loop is CASSVSSHYEQYF. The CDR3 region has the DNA TGTGCCAGCAGCGTCTCCTCCCACTACGAGCAGTACTTC. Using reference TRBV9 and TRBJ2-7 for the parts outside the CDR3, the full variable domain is DSGVTQTPKHLITATGQRVTLRCSPRSGDLSVYWYQQSLDQGLQFLIQYYNGEERAKGNILERFSAQQFPDLHSELNLSSLELGDSALYFCASSVSSHYEQYFGPGTRLTVT.

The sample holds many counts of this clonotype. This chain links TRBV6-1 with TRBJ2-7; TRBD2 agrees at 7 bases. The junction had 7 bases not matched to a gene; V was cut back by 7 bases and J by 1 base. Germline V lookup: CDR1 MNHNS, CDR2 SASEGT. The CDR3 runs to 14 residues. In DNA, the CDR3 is TGTGCCAGCATCTCCCGAGCGGGATCCTACGAGCAGTACTTC. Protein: CASISRAGSYEQYF.

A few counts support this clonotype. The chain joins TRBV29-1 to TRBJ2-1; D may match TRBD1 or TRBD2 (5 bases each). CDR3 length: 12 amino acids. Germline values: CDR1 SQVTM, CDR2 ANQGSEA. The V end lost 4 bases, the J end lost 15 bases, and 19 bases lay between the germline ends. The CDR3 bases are TGCAGCGTTGTGGGGACCGGGCCGATCCGGTTCTTC. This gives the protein CSVVGTGPIRFF.

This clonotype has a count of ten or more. Here the CDR3 reads CASRTGPHGNTIYF. CDR3 in DNA: TGTGCCAGCAGGACAGGTCCGCATGGAAACACCATATATTTT. This chain links TRBV2 with TRBJ1-3; D is possibly TRBD1 (6 bases). This CDR3 region has 14 residues. Germline V gene lookup returns CDR1 SNHLY and CDR2 FYNNEI. Trimming removed 6 bases at V and 3 bases at J, with 12 bases between.

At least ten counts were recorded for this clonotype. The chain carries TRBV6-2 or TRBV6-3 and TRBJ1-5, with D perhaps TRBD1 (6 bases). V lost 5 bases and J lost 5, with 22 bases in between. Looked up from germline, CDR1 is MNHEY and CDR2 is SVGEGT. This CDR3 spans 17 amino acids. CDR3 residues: CASSRNARGTGDQPQHF. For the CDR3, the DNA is TGTGCCAGCAGTCGCAACGCAAGGGGGACGGGGGATCAGCCCCAGCATTTT.

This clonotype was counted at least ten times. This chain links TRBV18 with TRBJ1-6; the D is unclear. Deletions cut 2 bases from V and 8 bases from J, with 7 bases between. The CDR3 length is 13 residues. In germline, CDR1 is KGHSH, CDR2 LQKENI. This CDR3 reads CASSPILDSPLHF. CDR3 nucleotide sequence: TGTGCCAGCTCACCAATCCTAGATTCACCCCTCCACTTT.

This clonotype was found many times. The CDR3 nucleotides are TGTGCCAGCAGTTACTCGTGGGGTTTAGATTCACCCCTCCACTTT. It encodes CASSYSWGLDSPLHF. The chain employs TRBV6-5 and TRBJ1-6; no firm D call. Germline CDR1 reads MNHEY; CDR2 reads SVGAGI. V lost 0 bases and J 8 bases, leaving 11 bases between the germline ends. CDR3 size: 15 residues.

CDR3 protein: CASSPPGLAGGPGRDWNEQFF. In DNA, the CDR3 is TGCGCCAGCAGCCCGCCGGGACTAGCGGGAGGGCCCGGGCGTGATTGGAATGAGCAGTTCTTC. The V and J genes are TRBV5-1 and TRBJ2-1, with 16 positions matching TRBD2. The germline V gene has CDR1 SGHRS and CDR2 YFSETQ. Trimming removed 4 bases from V and 7 bases from J; junction bases left unmatched: 20. The CDR3 is 21 residues long.

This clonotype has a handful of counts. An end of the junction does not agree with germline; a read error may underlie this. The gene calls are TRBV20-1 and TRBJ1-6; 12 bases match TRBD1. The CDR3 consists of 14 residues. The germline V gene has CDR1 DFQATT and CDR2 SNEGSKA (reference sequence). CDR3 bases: TGCAGTGCTGGAGGGACAGGGGGCGCATCACCCCTCCGCTTT. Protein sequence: CSAGGTGGASPLRF.

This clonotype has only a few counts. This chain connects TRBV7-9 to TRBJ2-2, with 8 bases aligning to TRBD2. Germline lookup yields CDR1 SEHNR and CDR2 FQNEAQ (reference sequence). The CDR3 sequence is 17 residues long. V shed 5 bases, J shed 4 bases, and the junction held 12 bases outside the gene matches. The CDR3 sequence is CASSPMSGSALTGELFF. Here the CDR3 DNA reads TGTGCCAGCAGCCCTATGAGCGGGAGCGCGCTCACCGGGGAGCTGTTTTTT.

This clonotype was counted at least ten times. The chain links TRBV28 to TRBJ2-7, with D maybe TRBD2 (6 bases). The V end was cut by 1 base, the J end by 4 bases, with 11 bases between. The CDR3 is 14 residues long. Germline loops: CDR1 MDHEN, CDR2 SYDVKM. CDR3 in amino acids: CASSLSGSLYEQYF. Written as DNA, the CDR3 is TGTGCCAGCAGTTTATCCGGGAGTCTATACGAGCAGTACTTC.

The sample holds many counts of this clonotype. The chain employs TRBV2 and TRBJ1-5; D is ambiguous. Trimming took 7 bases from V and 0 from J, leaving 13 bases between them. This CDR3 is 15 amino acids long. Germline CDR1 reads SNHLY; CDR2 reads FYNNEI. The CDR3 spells CASMMTAHSNQPQHF. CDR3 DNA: TGTGCCAGCATGATGACGGCGCATAGCAATCAGCCCCAGCATTTT.

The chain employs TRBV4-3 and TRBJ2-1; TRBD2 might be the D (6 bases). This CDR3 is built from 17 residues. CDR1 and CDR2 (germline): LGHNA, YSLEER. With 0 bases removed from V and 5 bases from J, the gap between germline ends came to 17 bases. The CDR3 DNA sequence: TGCGCCAGCAGCCAAGATCTCGGGCGGGACCTGGACAATGAGCAGTTCTTC. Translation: CASSQDLGRDLDNEQFF.

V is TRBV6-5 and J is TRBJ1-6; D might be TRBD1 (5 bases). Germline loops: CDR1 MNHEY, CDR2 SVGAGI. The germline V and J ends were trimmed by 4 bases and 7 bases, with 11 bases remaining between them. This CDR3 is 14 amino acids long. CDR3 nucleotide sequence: TGTGCCAGCAGTTTTGGTCGGGGGAATTCACCCCTCCACTTT. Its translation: CASSFGRGNSPLHF.